Listed below are T cell receptor beta chains from one sample, sequenced in a study of blood T cell repertoires in COVID-19. The data were produced by immunoSEQ multiplex PCR, yet TCRdb's version contains in-frame clones alone and is incomplete. The sample holds 300,000 to 350,000 clones, 88% seen once. The sample consisted of PBMCs or T cells enriched from blood (not recorded which). The receptors derive from a man aged 25-45 years who had recovered from COVID-19. The conserved cysteine and the conserved F or W are not part of the CDR3 here. Only part of the rows carry a size: once, few, many, or a class if the clone is expanded.

>TRBJ1-2|.|TRBV6-5
ASSYGDRVEGYT
>TRBJ1-3|.|TRBV7-9
ASSPRTGFSGNTIY
>TRBJ2-1|.|TRBV9
ASSVAQYNEQF
>TRBJ1-3|.|TRBV4-1
ASSQEPQGADTIY
>TRBJ1-5|.|TRBV2
ASTWGVREGQPQH
>TRBJ2-3|.|TRBV6-5
ASSYIGGGTDTQY
>TRBJ1-3|.|TRBV5-4
ASSKSDRAAGNTIY
>TRBJ1-6|.|TRBV11-2
ASSLDRAAYNSPLH
>TRBJ2-1|.|TRBV3-1/TRBV3-2
ASSQVSSGGTNNEQF
>TRBJ1-3|.|TRBV18
ASSPRVGNTIY
>TRBJ2-7|.|TRBV3-1/TRBV3-2
ASSQVPGLAGSTGEQY
>TRBJ1-5|.|TRBV9
ASSVGSTNQPQH
>TRBJ2-1|.|TRBV5-1
ASSLVRLAGGNEQF
>TRBJ2-3|once|TRBV9
ASSRAAGTLDTQY
>TRBJ2-1|.|TRBV7-8
ASSLVAASSYNEQF
>TRBJ1-1|.|TRBV3-1/TRBV3-2
ASSQKGAEAF
>TRBJ1-2|.|TRBV5-4
ASSGGDYGYT
>TRBJ1-4|.|TRBV28
ASSLLSDEKLF
>TRBJ1-1|.|TRBV28
ASSPTGTEYIEAF
>TRBJ1-6|.|TRBV14
ASSQVAGNSPLH
>TRBJ1-5|.|TRBV5-8
ASSLYQSNQPQH
>TRBJ2-7|.|TRBV2
ASSEALQGTRYEQY
>TRBJ2-1|.|TRBV27
ASRKGLAGGYNEQF
>TRBJ1-3|.|TRBV13
ASSVTRGSGNTIY
>TRBJ2-3|.|TRBV28
ASSLWASGAYTQY
>TRBJ1-4|.|TRBV7-2
ASSLRWGGEKLF
>TRBJ2-2|.|TRBV4-1
ASSHGNTGELF
>TRBJ1-1|.|TRBV4-1
ASSSGFDREGTEAF
>TRBJ2-1|.|TRBV5-1
ASSTTIFAYNEQF
>TRBJ2-7|.|TRBV16
ASSQSRASGGSSYEQY
>TRBJ2-1|once|TRBV6-5
ASSFLSGGFDEQF
>TRBJ2-7|.|TRBV13
ASSLEGQPGLTYEQY
>TRBJ1-2|.|TRBV19
ASSTTLGQLAGYT
>TRBJ1-3|.|TRBV18
ASSPRGQLGTSGNTIY
>TRBJ2-3|.|TRBV9
ASSVEQVGRVTQY
>TRBJ1-1|few|TRBV5-5
ASISPRYTEAF
>TRBJ1-6|.|TRBV15
ATSRDRRTGKYSPLH
>TRBJ1-2|once|TRBV19
ASSILQFGRGYGYT
>TRBJ2-7|few|TRBV11-3
ASSSYWDMDESSV
>TRBJ2-1|.|TRBV19
ASSIERGLRNEQF
>TRBJ2-3|once|TRBV24-1
ATAFDTDTQY
>TRBJ2-3|.|TRBV7-9
ASSPPSQGPGTDTQY
>TRBJ2-5|.|TRBV5-1
ASSLAETTQETQY
>TRBJ2-7|.|TRBV2
ASRDSPYEQY
>TRBJ2-1|.|TRBV2
ASSETDPAYNEQF
>TRBJ2-3|.|TRBV10-1
ASSGDYSTDTQY